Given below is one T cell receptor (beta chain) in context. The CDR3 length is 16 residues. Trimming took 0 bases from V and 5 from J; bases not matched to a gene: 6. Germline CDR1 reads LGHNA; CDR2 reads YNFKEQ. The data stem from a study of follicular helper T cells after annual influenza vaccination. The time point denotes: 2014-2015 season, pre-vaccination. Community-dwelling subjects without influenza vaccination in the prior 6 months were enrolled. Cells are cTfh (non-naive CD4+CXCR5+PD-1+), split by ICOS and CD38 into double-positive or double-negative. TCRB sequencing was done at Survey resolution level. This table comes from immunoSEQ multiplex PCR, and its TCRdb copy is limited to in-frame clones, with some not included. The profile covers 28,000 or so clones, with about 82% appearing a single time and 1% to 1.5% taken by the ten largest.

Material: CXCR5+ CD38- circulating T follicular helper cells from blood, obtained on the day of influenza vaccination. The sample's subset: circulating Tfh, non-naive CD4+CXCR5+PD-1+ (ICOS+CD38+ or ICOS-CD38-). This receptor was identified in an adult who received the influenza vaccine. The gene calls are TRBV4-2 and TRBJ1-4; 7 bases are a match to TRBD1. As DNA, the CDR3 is TGTGCCAGCAGCCAAGATGGGACAGCGCGGAATGAAAAACTGTTTTTT. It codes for CASSQDGTARNEKLFF.